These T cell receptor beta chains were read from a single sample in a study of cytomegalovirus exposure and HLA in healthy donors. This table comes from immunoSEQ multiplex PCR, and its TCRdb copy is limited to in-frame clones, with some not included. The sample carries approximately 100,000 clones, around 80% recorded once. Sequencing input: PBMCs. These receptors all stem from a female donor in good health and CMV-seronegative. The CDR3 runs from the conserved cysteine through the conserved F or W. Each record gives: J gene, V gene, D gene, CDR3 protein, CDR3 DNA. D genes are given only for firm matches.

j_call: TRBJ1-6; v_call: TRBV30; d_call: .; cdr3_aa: CAWSLGAPSAPYNSPLHF; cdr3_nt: TGTGCCTGGAGTTTGGGGGCCCCGTCGGCCCCCTATAATTCACCCCTCCACTTT
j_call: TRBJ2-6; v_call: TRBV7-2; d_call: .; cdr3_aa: CASSLIISGSGANVLTF; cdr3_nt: TGTGCCAGCAGCTTAATCATATCCGGGTCTGGGGCCAACGTCCTGACTTTC
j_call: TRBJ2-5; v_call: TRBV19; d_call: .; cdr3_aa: CASSTTPWETQYF; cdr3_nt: TGTGCCAGTAGCACCACTCCTTGGGAGACCCAGTACTTC
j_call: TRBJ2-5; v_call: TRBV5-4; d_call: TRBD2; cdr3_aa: CASSLKSSGGADETQYF; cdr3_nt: TGTGCCAGCAGTTTGAAGTCTAGCGGGGGGGCTGACGAGACCCAGTACTTC
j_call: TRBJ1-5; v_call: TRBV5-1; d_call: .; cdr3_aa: CASSLGTADNQPQHF; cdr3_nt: TGCGCCAGCAGCCTTGGGACTGCGGATAATCAGCCCCAGCATTTT
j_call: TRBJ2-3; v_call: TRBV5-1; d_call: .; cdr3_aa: CASSLGAGAITDTQYF; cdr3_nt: TGCGCCAGCAGCTTGGGCGCGGGGGCTATCACAGATACGCAGTATTTT
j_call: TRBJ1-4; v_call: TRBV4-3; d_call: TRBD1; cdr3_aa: CASSQDADRGWEKLFF; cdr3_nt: TGCGCCAGCAGCCAAGACGCGGACAGGGGTTGGGAAAAACTGTTTTTT
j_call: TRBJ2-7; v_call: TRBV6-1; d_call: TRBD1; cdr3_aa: CASGEGQGGYEQYF; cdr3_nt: TGTGCCAGCGGGGAGGGACAGGGGGGATACGAGCAGTACTTC
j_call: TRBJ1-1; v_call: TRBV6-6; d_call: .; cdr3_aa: CASSSKRGAFF; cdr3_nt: TGTGCCAGCAGTTCCAAAAGGGGAGCTTTCTTT
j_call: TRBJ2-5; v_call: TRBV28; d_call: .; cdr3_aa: CASTVLGSGTQYF; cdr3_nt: TGTGCCAGCACCGTTTTGGGGTCGGGAACCCAGTACTTC
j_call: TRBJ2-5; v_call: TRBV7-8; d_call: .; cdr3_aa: CASSPQGLETQYF; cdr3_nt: TGTGCCAGCAGCCCCCAGGGGTTAGAGACCCAGTACTTC
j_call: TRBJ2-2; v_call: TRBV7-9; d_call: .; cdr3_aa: CASSPGFQGAGELFF; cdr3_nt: TGTGCCAGCAGCCCCGGGTTCCAGGGCGCCGGGGAGCTGTTTTTT
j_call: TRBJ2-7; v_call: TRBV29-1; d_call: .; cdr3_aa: CSARDNPPYEQYF; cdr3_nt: TGCAGCGCCCGGGACAATCCTCCCTACGAGCAGTACTTC
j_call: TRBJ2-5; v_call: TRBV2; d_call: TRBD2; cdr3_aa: CASEGLAKETQYF; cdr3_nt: TGTGCCAGCGAGGGACTAGCGAAAGAGACCCAGTACTTC
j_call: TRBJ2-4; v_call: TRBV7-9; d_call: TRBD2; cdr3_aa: CASSLDGGGNIQYF; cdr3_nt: TGTGCCAGCAGCTTAGATGGGGGGGGAAACATTCAGTACTTC